This T cell receptor beta chain stems from a study of early T cells in non-severe SARS-CoV-2 infection (dated by TCRdb to the early 2020s). Looking at the study overall: TCR sequencing used bulk RNA from unsorted whole blood, so alpha and beta chains could not be paired. General study outcomes and caveats: VDJdb matching was skewed toward anti-spike CD8 responses, so virus-specific expansions were likely underestimated and private and CD4 specificities were missed.

This clonotype was picked up a small number of times. Its antigen remains undetermined. There are no base qualities to consult, and no much larger clone falls within one base. The library was made by 5' RACE. For sequencing, a NextSeq 500 was employed. The TCR library protocol attached unique molecular identifiers to individual cDNA molecules to correct for sequencing error and PCR bias. Both TCR alpha and beta chains were sequenced, and tight co-correlation was observed between alpha and beta sequence abundances in each sample. Under the source paper's analysis protocol: V gene, J gene and CDR3 annotation of TCR sequences was performed with Decombinator V4. Expanded TCRs were defined as changing significantly between any two time points under a Poisson model with p below 0.0001. TCR abundances were normalised to the total number of TCRs sequenced in each sample and reported as counts per million. VDJdb, accessed 1 November 2021, was searched for CMV, EBV and SARS-CoV-2 annotated TCRs, with TCRs annotated for multiple antigens excluded. The public reads were reanalyzed by TCRdb: fastp trimming at Q25, MiXCR alignment, in-frame beta chains only. A single entry per CDR3 protein holds the most common genes and DNA from its merged rows. V and J calls and clone size were set by TCRdb, not the authors. Here the sample has fewer than 60,000 distinct CDR3 sequences; approximately 11% occur a single time. The ten largest clones add up to 13% of the sample.

The study was a case-control design nested within a healthcare worker cohort in London, UK, with weekly nasopharyngeal swab PCR tests and blood sampling. Between 23 and 31 March 2020, the week of the UK lockdown, healthcare workers were enrolled and then followed up weekly for as long as 16 weeks. The TCR sequence derives from an adult who was a healthcare worker with PCR-confirmed SARS-CoV-2 infection or an uninfected control (not recorded which). Sequenced sample: whole blood.

DNA sequence: TGTGCCAGCAGTCTTTTGGCTGAAGCTTTCTTT. Translated, this is CASSLLAEAFF. Recombination linked TRBV2 to TRBJ1-1; the D gene cannot be named for sure. The trim is 5 bases for V and 6 bases for J, with a gap of 7 bases between the germline ends. Reading from cysteine to phenylalanine, the CDR3 counts 11 amino acids. The sequence is cut down to CDR3 DNA, 33 bases in frame from base 1. The germline V gene sets CDR1 to SNHLY and CDR2 to FYNNEI.